This TCR beta chain emerged from a study of T-cell memory formation after mild COVID-19. General observations from the study: Later expanders leaned toward CD4+, whereas clones contracting from day 15 to 85 were balanced CD4/CD8. Largely, contracting CD4+ clones fell within CM and EM, and contracting CD8+ clones within EMRA. That cross-reactive memory joined was suggested by some responding clones appearing in pre-infection memory.

The sample holds a few counts of this clonotype. The antigen remains unidentified. The CDR3 consists of 14 residues. The V end lost 3 bases, the J end lost 8 bases, and 15 bases lay between the germline ends. Germline CDR1 is SGHKS and CDR2 is YYEKEE (reference sequence). Amplification by 5'RACE using constant-segment primers produced TCR alpha and TCR beta cDNA libraries that carried sample barcodes and UMIs. TCRdb reprocessed the 5' RACE reads via MiXCR and lists one record per CDR3 protein. The table lists about 560,000 distinct CDR3 sequences, roughly a sixth of them singletons, with about 8.1% in the top ten.

The origin of this receptor is an adult woman who had mild COVID-19 (a few samples of this study predate the infection). Cell type and time point are not known. The rearrangement uses TRBV5-5 and TRBJ2-1, with D unclear. The sample taken for sequencing was PBMCs or a T cell subset sorted from them (not recorded which). In DNA, the CDR3 is TGTGCCAGCAGCTCCCTCGGCATACTGGATGAGCAGTTCTTC. Amino acids: CASSSLGILDEQFF.